This is a list of T cell receptor beta chains from one sample in a study of blood T cell repertoires in COVID-19. Assay used: immunoSEQ multiplex PCR; TCRdb lists only in-frame clones, some missing. The sample contains more than 70,000 clones, around four fifths of which appear only once. The material sequenced was peripheral blood. The source of these receptors is a human donor in a cohort sampled during active COVID-19. The CDR3 runs from the conserved cysteine through the conserved F or W. Each record gives: clone size, D gene, J gene, V gene, CDR3 protein, CDR3 DNA. D genes are given only for firm matches. A row's size may be missing; if present it is once, few, many or a size class.

-	-	TRBJ1-5	TRBV5-1	CASSLGGTANQPQHF	TGCGCCAGCAGCTTAGGAGGGACGGCTAATCAGCCCCAGCATTTT
-	-	TRBJ1-5	TRBV5-5	CASSFGGAALNQPQHF	TGTGCCAGCAGCTTTGGTGGGGCAGCGCTCAATCAGCCCCAGCATTTT
-	-	TRBJ1-4	TRBV2	CASSRGRNEKLFF	TGTGCCAGCAGTAGGGGGAGAAATGAAAAACTGTTTTTT
-	-	TRBJ2-3	TRBV6-4	CASSDSGRTDTQYF	TGTGCCAGCAGTGACTCTGGCCGCACAGATACGCAGTATTTT
-	TRBD1	TRBJ1-5	TRBV6-6	CASSWDRGRSQPQHF	TGTGCCAGCAGTTGGGACAGGGGAAGGAGTCAGCCCCAGCATTTT
-	-	TRBJ2-7	TRBV19	CASSIATALSYEQYF	TGTGCCAGTAGTATCGCGACAGCCCTCTCCTACGAGCAGTACTTC
few	-	TRBJ1-4	TRBV5-1	CASSLVNGQSEKLFF	TGCGCCAGCAGCTTGGTTAACGGACAGTCTGAAAAACTGTTTTTT
-	-	TRBJ1-5	TRBV18	CASSRGVNQPQHF	TGTGCCAGCTCACGGGGGGTCAATCAGCCCCAGCATTTT
-	-	TRBJ2-1	TRBV2	CASRAEGGLGGEQFF	TGTGCCAGCAGGGCCGAAGGTGGGCTCGGAGGTGAGCAGTTCTTC
-	TRBD1	TRBJ1-4	TRBV5-6	CASSLPGTGNEKLFF	TGTGCCAGCAGCTTACCCGGGACAGGGAATGAAAAACTGTTTTTT
-	TRBD1	TRBJ2-7	TRBV6-1	CASSENLIWTGAYEQYF	TGTGCCAGCAGTGAAAATTTAATTTGGACAGGGGCGTACGAGCAGTACTTC
few	TRBD1	TRBJ2-3	TRBV24-1	CATSDGTGDTDTQYF	TGTGCCACCAGTGATGGGACAGGGGACACAGATACGCAGTATTTT
-	TRBD1	TRBJ2-3	TRBV7-3	CASALTGGIADTQYF	TGTGCCAGCGCTCTCACAGGGGGTATCGCAGATACGCAGTATTTT
once	-	TRBJ2-7	TRBV2	CASSLGPRGEQYF	TGTGCCAGCAGTCTGGGACCCAGGGGCGAGCAGTACTTC
-	TRBD1	TRBJ2-7	TRBV5-5	CASSFAGTGIYEQYF	TGTGCCAGCAGCTTTGCCGGGACAGGGATTTACGAGCAGTACTTC
-	-	TRBJ2-5	TRBV3-1/TRBV3-2	CASSPDSWYQETQYF	TGTGCCAGCAGCCCAGATAGTTGGTACCAAGAGACCCAGTACTTC
-	TRBD1	TRBJ1-4	TRBV5-1	CASSLADRGSEKLFF	TGCGCCAGCAGCTTGGCCGACAGGGGAAGTGAAAAACTGTTTTTT
once	TRBD1	TRBJ2-7	TRBV6-5	CASSLWTGAYEQYF	TGTGCCAGCAGTTTATGGACAGGGGCTTACGAGCAGTACTTC
few	-	TRBJ2-7	TRBV7-6	CASSSGGEYEQYF	TGTGCCAGCAGCTCCGGGGGAGAGTACGAGCAGTACTTC
-	TRBD1	TRBJ2-1	TRBV6-1	CASSDIDGTGGYNEQFF	TGTGCCAGCAGTGACATCGACGGGACAGGGGGATACAATGAGCAGTTCTTC
-	-	TRBJ1-6	TRBV27	CASSPHTGRGVYNSPLHF	TGTGCCAGCAGTCCTCATACAGGGAGGGGGGTATATAATTCACCCCTCCACTTT
-	TRBD1	TRBJ1-5	TRBV19	CASGQVRNQPQHF	TGTGCCAGCGGACAGGTTCGCAATCAGCCCCAGCATTTT
-	-	TRBJ2-5	TRBV5-1	CASSEEERSIQETQYF	TGCGCCAGCAGCGAAGAGGAGCGTTCAATCCAAGAGACCCAGTACTTC
few	TRBD2	TRBJ2-1	TRBV3-1/TRBV3-2	CASSHPGTSGGASYNEQFF	TGTGCCAGCAGCCACCCCGGGACTAGCGGGGGGGCATCCTACAATGAGCAGTTCTTC
once	TRBD1	TRBJ1-5	TRBV5-1	CASSAGQANQPQHF	TGCGCCAGCAGCGCGGGACAGGCCAATCAGCCCCAGCATTTT
-	-	TRBJ2-7	TRBV18	CASSPTPGRDRIYEQYF	TGTGCCAGCTCACCCACACCAGGGAGGGACAGGATCTACGAGCAGTACTTC
-	TRBD1	TRBJ2-7	TRBV5-1	CASSIVQGASYEQYF	TGCGCCAGCAGTATTGTGCAGGGGGCCTCCTACGAGCAGTACTTC
few	-	TRBJ2-3	TRBV19	CASSVQGPGDTQYF	TGTGCCAGTAGTGTACAGGGTCCGGGGGATACGCAGTATTTT
-	-	TRBJ1-4	TRBV19	CASSSKRRRTNEKLFF	TGTGCCAGTAGTTCAAAAAGGCGGCGAACTAATGAAAAACTGTTTTTT
-	TRBD1	TRBJ2-7	TRBV30	CAWSVLGQGAGEQYF	TGTGCCTGGAGTGTACTGGGACAGGGGGCGGGAGAGCAGTACTTC
-	TRBD1	TRBJ2-7	TRBV6-6	CASRGGQGFYEQYF	TGTGCCAGTAGGGGGGGACAGGGCTTCTACGAGCAGTACTTC
few	-	TRBJ1-1	TRBV25-1	CASRLEQGSEAFF	TGTGCCAGCAGACTTGAACAGGGATCCGAAGCTTTCTTT
-	-	TRBJ1-4	TRBV6-5	CASGGARWIVEKLFF	TGTGCCAGTGGGGGGGCGCGGTGGATTGTGGAAAAACTGTTTTTT
-	TRBD1	TRBJ2-5	TRBV5-1	CASSLHPGTEETQYF	TGCGCCAGCAGCCTACACCCCGGGACAGAAGAGACCCAGTACTTC
-	-	TRBJ2-2	TRBV14	CASSRLLNTGELFF	TGTGCCAGCAGCCGACTACTGAACACCGGGGAGCTGTTTTTT
-	-	TRBJ1-1	TRBV4-2	CASSLHRAAEAFF	TGTGCCAGCAGCTTGCACAGGGCAGCTGAAGCTTTCTTT
-	-	TRBJ1-1	TRBV6-4	CASSESRGTEAFF	TGTGCCAGCAGTGAGTCAAGGGGGACTGAAGCTTTCTTT
-	TRBD1	TRBJ2-7	TRBV24-1	CATSDPGQGIYEQYF	TGTGCCACCAGTGACCCGGGACAGGGGATCTACGAGCAGTACTTC
-	-	TRBJ2-5	TRBV7-5	CARSLTSGQEGETQYF	TGTGCCAGAAGCTTAACTAGCGGGCAAGAGGGAGAGACCCAGTACTTC
few	-	TRBJ2-2	TRBV9	CASRKSTVDGELFF	TGTGCCAGCAGGAAATCGACAGTCGACGGGGAGCTGTTTTTT
few	-	TRBJ1-1	TRBV6-5	CASSYWATSPIEAFF	TGTGCCAGCAGTTACTGGGCGACGAGTCCTATTGAAGCTTTCTTT
-	-	TRBJ1-2	TRBV6-5	CASSYSRQGNGYTF	TGTGCCAGCAGTTACTCGAGGCAGGGGAACGGCTACACCTTC
many	TRBD1	TRBJ1-1	TRBV3-1/TRBV3-2	CASTQTGGDTEAFF	TGTGCCAGCACCCAGACAGGGGGTGACACTGAAGCTTTCTTT
-	-	TRBJ1-4	TRBV30	CAWSVPPEGGKLFF	TGTGCCTGGAGTGTTCCCCCAGAGGGAGGAAAACTGTTTTTT
-	-	TRBJ2-7	TRBV2	CASSYRETEQYF	TGTGCCAGCAGTTACAGGGAGACCGAGCAGTACTTC
-	-	TRBJ2-7	TRBV6-5	CASRLGSQTGTHF	TGTGCCAGCAGGCTCGGGTCTCAAACCGGGACACACTTC
-	-	TRBJ1-2	TRBV10-3	CATLGGHGYTF	TGTGCCACCCTTGGGGGCCATGGCTACACCTTC